This T cell receptor beta chain was recorded in a study of T cell responses to AZD1222 COVID-19 vaccine. Concerning this clone: Its antigen is unknown.

Points from the study as a whole: Among AZD1222 vaccinees, only five or six were seropositive at baseline.

Germline CDR1 is MNHEY and CDR2 is SVGAGI. V dropped 6 bases and J dropped 0 bases, with 11 bases sitting between them. The length of the CDR3 is 15 residues. Clones were sequenced by immunoSEQ multiplex PCR, and TCRdb holds only the in-frame ones, with some missing. The sample consists of around 29,000 clones, over 85% of them appearing once. The chain has TRBV6-5 and TRBJ1-4; a weak D match, TRBD1 (5 bases). The receptor was isolated from an adult in good health. Source: peripheral blood, taken on day 0 of AZD1222 vaccination. CDR3 in DNA: TGTGCCAGCAGGACCGACAGAGCAACTAATGAAAAACTGTTTTTT. Its protein is CASRTDRATNEKLFF.